The 8 T cell receptor beta chains presented below share a single source sample, sequenced in a study of T cells after yellow fever vaccination. TCRdb called the 5' RACE reads again in MiXCR, with one record for every CDR3 protein. This table holds roughly 160,000 distinct CDR3 sequences, around 9.7% found once. The sample was CD8+ T cells sorted from PBMCs, taken 45 days after the yellow fever booster vaccination. These receptors were collected from a man younger than 35 who received the YFV17D yellow fever vaccine.

The chain combines TRBV4-1 with TRBJ2-3, with D unclear. With 1 base removed from V and 4 bases from J, the gap between germline ends came to 12 bases. Germline CDR1 and CDR2: MGHRA and YSYEKL. The CDR3 contains 15 residues. DNA for the CDR3: TGCGCCAGCAGCCAAGCAGACGGGTTAGCAGATACGCAGTATTTT. It codes for CASSQADGLADTQYF.

The chain carries TRBV5-1 and TRBJ2-2; D gene ambiguous. The CDR3 runs 13 residues. The germline gives CDR1 SGHRS, CDR2 YFSETQ. The V end was cut by 4 bases, the J end by 5 bases, with 9 bases between. CDR3 protein: CASSRVETGELFF. CDR3 DNA: TGCGCCAGCAGCCGCGTCGAGACCGGGGAGCTGTTTTTT.

In its sample, this clonotype was seen many times. Written as DNA, the CDR3 is TGCAGTGCTAGAACCGGGACAGGGAACACTGAAGCTTTCTTT. Its protein product is CSARTGTGNTEAFF. The chain joins TRBV20-1 to TRBJ1-1, with 8 bases lining up with TRBD1. The trim removed 2 bases at V and 1 base at J, leaving 3 bases unmatched. This CDR3 has 14 residues. The germline gives CDR1 DFQATT, CDR2 SNEGSKA (reference sequence).

This clonotype has more than one count but fewer than ten. This chain links TRBV6-2 or TRBV6-3 with TRBJ1-5; no clear D gene. With 6 bases removed from V and 2 bases from J, the gap between germline ends came to 17 bases. Per the germline V gene, CDR1 is MNHEY and CDR2 is SVGEGT. This CDR3 is built from 16 residues. DNA for the CDR3: TGTGCCAGCAGATCAGAAAGTAAGGAGGGCAATCAGCCCCAGCATTTT. This translates into CASRSESKEGNQPQHF.

This clonotype occurred a few times. The chain is built from TRBV2 and TRBJ2-1; TRBD1 agrees at 7 bases. The CDR3 totals 15 residues. Germline CDR1 is SNHLY and CDR2 is FYNNEI. Trimming removed 7 bases from V and 2 bases from J; junction bases left unmatched: 8. CDR3 sequence (DNA): TGTGCCAGCACCGAGGGGACAGCTGCCTACAATGAGCAGTTCTTC. It yields the protein CASTEGTAAYNEQFF.

The rearrangement joins TRBV4-3 to TRBJ2-7, with 9 bases matching TRBD1. The trim removed 3 bases at V and 3 bases at J, leaving 3 bases unmatched. The CDR3 is 14 residues long. Germline V lookup: CDR1 LGHNA, CDR2 YSLEER. As DNA, the CDR3 is TGCGCCAGCAGCCACTCGACAGGGGGCTACGAGCAGTACTTC. Amino acid sequence: CASSHSTGGYEQYF.

The chain joins TRBV4-3 to TRBJ2-5, with D possibly TRBD1 on 6 matching bases. V gave up 3 bases and J gave up 3 bases, with 14 bases separating them. Germline V gene lookup returns CDR1 LGHNA and CDR2 YSLEER. The CDR3 runs to 15 residues. The CDR3 loop is CASSHILGAKETQYF. The CDR3 DNA reads as TGCGCCAGCAGCCACATCCTGGGGGCAAAAGAGACCCAGTACTTC.

The rearrangement uses TRBV4-1 and TRBJ2-6; 8 bases are shared with TRBD2. Germline lookup yields CDR1 MGHRA and CDR2 YSYEKL. Trimming took 1 base from V and 11 from J; bases not matched to a gene: 10. This CDR3 has 16 amino acids. CDR3 DNA: TGCGCCAGCAGCCAAGTGAGCAGCGGGGGCGCAGACGTCCTGACTTTC. Protein product: CASSQVSSGGADVLTF.